The clone carrying this TCR beta chain was detected a few times. What it binds is unknown. The CDR3 sequence is 12 residues long. V lost 3 bases to trimming and J lost 10 bases, with 7 bases between them. In germline, CDR1 is LGHDT, CDR2 YNNKEL (reference sequence). These data are taken from a study of Graves' ophthalmopathy and Graves' hyperthyroidism. Study as a whole: Ahead of any treatment, peripheral blood was obtained at the initial diagnosis.

Study-level points and caveats: Ophthalmopathy progression was predicted by the model at less than 71% sensitivity and about 74% specificity.

The authors amplified TCR beta CDR3 regions from RNA transcripts. First-round RT-PCR with HTBI primers preceded a second-round multiplex PCR. MiXCR was run by TCRdb on the multiplex PCR reads, yielding one entry per CDR3 protein. This table holds around 470,000 distinct CDR3 sequences, approximately 15% found once. Uncontrolled infections, pregnancy, lactation or other autoimmune diseases led to patient exclusion. Sequences were obtained from blood. The chain employs TRBV3-1 and TRBJ1-6; unclear D gene. The clonotype was recovered from a woman aged 25 to 39 with Graves' ophthalmopathy. For the CDR3, the DNA is TGTGCCAGCAGCCAGAGATCCTCACCCCTCCACTTT. The encoded protein is CASSQRSSPLHF.